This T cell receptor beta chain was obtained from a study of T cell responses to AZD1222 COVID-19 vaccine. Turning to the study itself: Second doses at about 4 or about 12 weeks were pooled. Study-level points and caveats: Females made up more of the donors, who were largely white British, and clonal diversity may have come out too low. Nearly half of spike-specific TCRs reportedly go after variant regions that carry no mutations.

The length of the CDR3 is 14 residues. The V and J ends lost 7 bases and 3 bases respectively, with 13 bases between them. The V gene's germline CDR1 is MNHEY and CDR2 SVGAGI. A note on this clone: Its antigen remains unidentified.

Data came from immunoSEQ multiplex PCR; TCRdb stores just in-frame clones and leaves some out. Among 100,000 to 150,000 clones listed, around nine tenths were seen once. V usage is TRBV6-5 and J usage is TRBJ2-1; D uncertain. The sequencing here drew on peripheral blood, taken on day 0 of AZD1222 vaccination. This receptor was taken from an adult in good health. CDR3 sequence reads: CASKGQNNYNEQFF. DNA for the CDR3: TGTGCCAGCAAAGGCCAAAACAACTACAATGAGCAGTTCTTC.